Below, 26 T cell receptor beta chains from the same sample are listed, as sequenced in a study of T cell responses to AZD1222 COVID-19 vaccine. The repertoire was sequenced with immunoSEQ multiplex PCR; TCRdb's copy has only in-frame clones and lacks some. The sample yields about 110,000 clones, about 90% seen once. The sequencing used peripheral blood, collected 28 days after the second AZD1222 dose. These receptors all stem from an adult who received the AZD1222 COVID-19 vaccine.

This clone came up once. The chain carries TRBV9 and TRBJ1-3, with a weak D call TRBD1 (5 bases). Germline lookup yields CDR1 SGDLS and CDR2 YYNGEE. Deletions cut 0 bases from V and 4 bases from J, with 11 bases between. The length of the CDR3 is 15 residues. This CDR3 reads CASSVEGREGNTIYF. In nucleotides, the CDR3 is TGTGCCAGCAGCGTAGAAGGCAGGGAAGGAAACACCATATATTTT.

The chain couples TRBV27 to TRBJ1-2, with D maybe TRBD1 (5 bases). The germline V and J ends were trimmed by 2 bases and 5 bases, with 12 bases remaining between them. Germline V lookup: CDR1 MNHEY, CDR2 SMNVEV (reference sequence). The CDR3 totals 14 residues. This CDR3 is CASSLRGTKYGYTF. CDR3 sequence (DNA): TGTGCCAGCAGTTTACGGGGGACGAAATATGGCTACACCTTC.

The chain is built from TRBV5-6 and TRBJ1-6; 8 bases map to TRBD1. The CDR3 spans 14 residues. Germline CDR1 is SGHDT and CDR2 is YYEEEE. With 10 bases clipped from V and 5 bases from J, the junction kept 8 bases outside the gene matches. The DNA for the CDR3 is TGTGCCGCTGCCGCAGGGGGCCATAATTCACCCCTCCACTTT. Protein sequence: CAAAAGGHNSPLHF.

The rearrangement links TRBV6-5 to TRBJ1-2; perhaps TRBD1 as D (6 bases). Germline V gene data show CDR1 as MNHEY and CDR2 as SVGAGI. The CDR3 runs to 15 residues. The V end was cut by 6 bases, the J end by 5 bases, with 19 bases between. In DNA, the CDR3 is TGTGCCAGCAGCAAAGACAGGCCGTTCCTATATGGCTACACCTTC. Protein sequence: CASSKDRPFLYGYTF.

The V and J genes are TRBV6-5 and TRBJ2-7; D is ambiguous. The CDR3 has 13 amino acids. V lost 10 bases and J 2 bases, leaving 15 bases between the germline ends. The germline gives CDR1 MNHEY, CDR2 SVGAGI. Here the CDR3 DNA reads TGTGCCATCGAAAGGGCGGCTCCCTACGAGCAGTACTTC. It encodes CAIERAAPYEQYF.

For the CDR3, the DNA is TGTGCCAGCAGTTTATTAGGGACAGGGTCGGGCGAGCAGTACTTC. This translates into CASSLLGTGSGEQYF. This sequence joins TRBV27 and TRBJ2-7; TRBD1 agrees at 9 bases. J was trimmed by 6 bases and V by 1 base; bases with no gene match: 7. Germline CDR1 is MNHEY and CDR2 is SMNVEV (reference sequence). The CDR3 length is 15 residues.

This clone was seen once. The CDR3 is CAWSEGGQGTYGYTF. The CDR3 bases are TGTGCCTGGAGTGAAGGAGGACAGGGCACCTATGGCTACACCTTC. V and J are TRBV30 and TRBJ1-2; 8 positions agree with TRBD1. Germline CDR1 is GTSNPN and CDR2 is SVGIG (reference sequence). This CDR3 comprises 15 residues. J gave up 4 bases and V 1 base, and 8 bases lay outside the gene matches. Variable domain in full (rest from reference TRBV30 and TRBJ1-2): SQTIHQWPATLVQPVGSPLSLECTVEGTSNPNLYWYRQAAGRGLQLLFYSVGIGQISSEVPQNLSASRPQDRQFILSSKKLLLSDSGFYLCAWSEGGQGTYGYTFGSGTRLTVV.

This chain connects TRBV5-4 to TRBJ1-2; 7 bases are a match to TRBD1. CDR3 length equals 15 residues. Germline values: CDR1 SGHNT, CDR2 YYREEE (reference sequence). Trimming took 4 bases from V and 5 from J; bases not matched to a gene: 11. The CDR3 reads CASSPTYDRAYGYTF. CDR3 nucleotide sequence: TGTGCCAGCAGCCCAACCTACGACAGGGCGTATGGCTACACCTTC. Full variable domain (outside the CDR3, taken from reference TRBV5-4 and TRBJ1-2): ETGVTQSPTHLIKTRGQQVTLRCSSQSGHNTVSWYQQALGQGPQFIFQYYREEENGRGNFPPRFSGLQFPNYSSELNVNALELDDSALYLCASSPTYDRAYGYTFGSGTRLTVV.

This clone has just a few counts. The chain joins TRBV5-3 to TRBJ1-5, with TRBD1 matching 10 bases. TRBV5-3 is an ORF for which the function is uncertain. The CDR3 sequence is 16 residues long. The trim removed 3 bases at V and 5 bases at J, leaving 8 bases unmatched. CDR3 loop: CARSYNRDRGHQPQHF. The CDR3 DNA sequence: TGTGCCAGAAGCTATAACCGGGACAGGGGTCATCAGCCCCAGCATTTT.

About this clone: Other nucleotide sequences in the sample specify the same CDR3. The chain couples TRBV27 to TRBJ2-7; D call uncertain. The CDR3 length is 13 residues. The V gene lost 5 bases and the J gene lost 3 bases, with 11 bases spanning the gap. Germline V gives CDR1 MNHEY, CDR2 SMNVEV (reference sequence). CDR3 sequence reads: CASSLRGSYEQYF. As DNA, the CDR3 is TGTGCCAGCAGTCTACGAGGAAGCTACGAGCAGTACTTC.

The rearrangement uses TRBV19 and TRBJ2-7; perhaps TRBD1 as D (6 bases). Per the germline V gene, CDR1 is LNHDA and CDR2 is SQIVND (reference sequence). The CDR3 extends over 15 amino acids. V lost 4 bases and J 4 bases, leaving 17 bases between the germline ends. CDR3 sequence (DNA): TGTGCCAGTAGTACCACCCTCGGGACATTTTACGAGCAGTACTTC. This sequence encodes CASSTTLGTFYEQYF. The full variable domain, completed using reference TRBV19 and TRBJ2-7, is DGGITQSPKYLFRKEGQNVTLSCEQNLNHDAMYWYRQDPGQGLRLIYYSQIVNDFQKGDIAEGYSVSREKKESFPLTVTSAQKNPTAFYLCASSTTLGTFYEQYFGPGTRLTVT.

The CDR3 nucleotides read TGTGCCAGTAGGGACAGGAGTTCTAACTATGGCTACACCTTC. Its protein is CASRDRSSNYGYTF. The J gene is TRBJ1-2, the V gene TRBV19; 7 positions agree with TRBD1. Per germline, CDR1 LNHDA and CDR2 SQIVND (reference sequence). CDR3 length: 14 residues. The trim removed 6 bases at V and 0 bases at J, leaving 4 bases unmatched.

The rearrangement uses TRBV2 and TRBJ1-1; D gene unclear. CDR1 SNHLY and CDR2 FYNNEI come from the germline V gene. V was pared by 8 bases and J by 1 base, with 11 bases between. The CDR3 runs 13 residues. The CDR3 reads CASQRDKNTEAFF. CDR3 nucleotides: TGTGCCAGCCAGAGGGATAAGAACACTGAAGCTTTCTTT.

This CDR3 reads CASSSDDGANVLTF. CDR3 sequence (DNA): TGCGCCAGCAGCTCGGATGACGGGGCCAACGTCCTGACTTTC. J is TRBJ2-6 and V is TRBV5-1; D gene uncertain. V was trimmed by 3 bases and J by 4 bases, leaving 8 bases between them. The CDR3 loop spans 14 amino acids. Germline CDR1 SGHRS, CDR2 YFSETQ. Full variable domain (outside the CDR3, taken from reference TRBV5-1 and TRBJ2-6): KAGVTQTPRYLIKTRGQQVTLSCSPISGHRSVSWYQQTPGQGLQFLFEYFSETQRNKGNFPGRFSGRQFSNSRSEMNVSTLELGDSALYLCASSSDDGANVLTFGAGSRLTVL.

The CDR3: CASSLAGPGNTIYF. CDR3 sequence (DNA): TGTGCCAGCAGCTTGGCGGGGCCTGGAAACACCATATATTTT. This chain uses TRBV5-4 with TRBJ1-3, with D perhaps matching TRBD1 (5 bases). The CDR3 is made up of 14 amino acids. The germline V gene has CDR1 SGHNT and CDR2 YYREEE (reference sequence). V lost 0 bases to trimming and J lost 2 bases, with 6 bases between them.

V is TRBV4-2 and J is TRBJ2-7; maybe TRBD2 (5 bases). The CDR3 sequence is 13 residues long. The V gene's germline CDR1 is LGHNA and CDR2 YNFKEQ. V was trimmed by 1 base and J by 4 bases, leaving 8 bases between them. CDR3 coding DNA: TGTGCCAGCAGCCAAGGCGGCGGGTACGAGCAGTACTTC. It codes for CASSQGGGYEQYF.

This chain joins TRBV6-4 and TRBJ2-2, with a tentative D call TRBD1 (5 bases). The CDR3 length is 13 residues. Per the germline V gene, CDR1 is MRHNA and CDR2 is SNTAGT. V was trimmed by 4 bases and J by 4 bases, leaving 7 bases between them. The CDR3 here is CASSVDSTGELFF. CDR3 DNA: TGTGCCAGCAGTGTAGACAGCACCGGGGAGCTGTTTTTT.

This clone was seen a single time. This chain joins TRBV6-5 and TRBJ2-5; D may be TRBD2 (5 bases). CDR1 and CDR2 (germline): MNHEY, SVGAGI. This CDR3 is 14 amino acids long. V was clipped by 0 bases and J by 1 base, with 6 bases between them. In DNA form, the CDR3 reads TGTGCCAGCAGTTACTCCGGGGTCCAAGAGACCCAGTACTTC. This encodes CASSYSGVQETQYF.

The chain links TRBV7-2 to TRBJ2-1; TRBD2 agrees at 14 bases. Trimming took 5 bases from V and 6 from J; bases not matched to a gene: 3. CDR1 is SGHTA and CDR2 is FQGNSA in the germline V gene. This CDR3 comprises 15 residues. CDR3 coding DNA: TGTGCCAGCAGCCTTGGGACTAGCGGGGGCAATGAGCAGTTCTTC. It translates to CASSLGTSGGNEQFF.

The J gene is TRBJ2-3, the V gene TRBV11-2; 10 nucleotides align to TRBD1. The CDR3 spans 15 residues. CDR1 is SGHAT, CDR2 FQNNGV, per germline. After removal of 6 bases from V and 6 bases from J, the junction contained 9 bases not matched to a gene. The CDR3 protein is CASRESGQGRDTQYF. As DNA, the CDR3 is TGTGCCAGCAGGGAATCGGGACAGGGGAGGGATACGCAGTATTTT.

Concerning this clone itself: Within the sample, other DNA sequences also encode this same CDR3. V gene TRBV18 combines with J gene TRBJ2-3; 7 bases line up with TRBD1. This CDR3 is 14 amino acids long. Germline CDR1 is KGHSH and CDR2 is LQKENI. V gave up 3 bases and J gave up 4 bases; unmatched junction bases: 4. Here the CDR3 reads CASSPRQGSDTQYF. The CDR3 DNA reads TGTGCCAGCTCACCGAGACAGGGATCAGATACGCAGTATTTT.

The rearrangement uses TRBV7-9 and TRBJ1-1, with TRBD1 as a possible D gene (6 bases). Per germline, CDR1 SEHNR and CDR2 FQNEAQ (reference sequence). This CDR3 is 15 amino acids long. Deletions cut 2 bases from V and 2 bases from J, with 12 bases between. CDR3: CASSLPQGRNTEAFF. CDR3 DNA sequence: TGTGCCAGCAGCTTACCCCAGGGGCGTAACACTGAAGCTTTCTTT.

V and J are TRBV5-1 and TRBJ1-2; TRBD1 aligns across 10 bases. The germline V gene has CDR1 SGHRS and CDR2 YFSETQ. With 4 bases clipped from V and 3 bases from J, the junction kept 6 bases outside the gene matches. This CDR3 comprises 15 residues. The CDR3 DNA is TGCGCCAGCAGCCCAAAGACAGGGGGCGACTATGGCTACACCTTC. This translates into CASSPKTGGDYGYTF.

This clone was seen a handful of times. The rearrangement uses TRBV5-6 and TRBJ2-4; 11 bases agree with TRBD1. The CDR3 sequence is 19 residues long. V lost 0 bases and J lost 2; bases outside the gene matches: 10. Looked up from germline, CDR1 is SGHDT and CDR2 is YYEEEE. This CDR3 is CASSLGRDRGSHPKNIQYF. In DNA form, the CDR3 reads TGTGCCAGCAGCTTGGGACGGGACAGGGGGTCTCATCCCAAAAACATTCAGTACTTC.

The chain links TRBV7-2 to TRBJ1-5, with D possibly TRBD1 on 5 matching bases. Germline lookup yields CDR1 SGHTA and CDR2 FQGNSA. This CDR3 has 15 residues. With 2 bases removed from V and 3 bases from J, the gap between germline ends came to 11 bases. The CDR3 DNA reads TGTGCCAGCAGCTTACAGGGTGGGGTCAATCAGCCCCAGCATTTT. As protein: CASSLQGGVNQPQHF.

The chain combines TRBV5-1 with TRBJ1-2; 7 bases map to TRBD1. Germline V gene data show CDR1 as SGHRS and CDR2 as YFSETQ. With 4 bases clipped from V and 3 bases from J, the junction kept 3 bases outside the gene matches. There are 13 residues in the CDR3. The CDR3 loop is CASSLGTDYGYTF. CDR3 nucleotide sequence: TGCGCCAGCAGCCTTGGGACAGACTATGGCTACACCTTC.